This T cell receptor beta chain was recorded in a study of T-cell memory formation after mild COVID-19. Study information: Most TCR clusters belonged to a single donor.

The CDR3 loop spans 15 amino acids. The V end was cut by 0 bases, the J end by 1 base, with 9 bases between. Germline V gene lookup returns CDR1 LNHNV and CDR2 YYDKDF (reference sequence). Study results and caveats: Clones shrinking from day 15 to 85 showed even CD4/CD8 mixes; later expanders tilted CD4+. Pre-infection memory showed some responding clones, and this suggested that cross-reactive memory joined.

The 5'RACE method, run with constant-segment primers, produced TCR alpha and TCR beta cDNA libraries (carrying sample barcodes and UMIs). TCRdb re-analysed the 5' RACE reads in MiXCR, keeping a single row per CDR3 protein. The sample lists 50,000 or so distinct CDR3 sequences, around a quarter occurring once. To note about this clonotype: Its antigen is not identified.

The receptor was isolated from a man between 18 and 29 years old who had mild COVID-19 (a few samples of this study predate the infection). Cell type and time point are not known. This chain joins TRBV15 and TRBJ1-2; D not certain. The material sequenced was PBMCs or a T cell subset sorted from them (not recorded which). The CDR3 reads CATSREPELNYGYTF. Written as DNA, the CDR3 is TGTGCCACCAGCAGAGAGCCGGAGCTTAACTATGGCTACACCTTC.